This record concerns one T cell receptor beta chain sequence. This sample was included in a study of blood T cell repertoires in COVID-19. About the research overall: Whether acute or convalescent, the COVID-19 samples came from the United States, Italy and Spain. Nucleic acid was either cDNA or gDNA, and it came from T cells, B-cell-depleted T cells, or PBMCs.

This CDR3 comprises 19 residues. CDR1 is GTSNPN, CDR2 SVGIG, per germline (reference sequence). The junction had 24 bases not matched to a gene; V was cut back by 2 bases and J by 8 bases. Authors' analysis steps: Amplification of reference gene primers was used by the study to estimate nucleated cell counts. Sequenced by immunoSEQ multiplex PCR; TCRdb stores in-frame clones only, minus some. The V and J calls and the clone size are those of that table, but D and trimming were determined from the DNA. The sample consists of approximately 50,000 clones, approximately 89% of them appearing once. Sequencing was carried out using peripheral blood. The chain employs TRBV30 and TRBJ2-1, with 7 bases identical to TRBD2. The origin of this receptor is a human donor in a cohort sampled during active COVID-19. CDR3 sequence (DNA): TGTGCCTGGAGTTTCGAGGGCGGCCTAGCGGACGCCCTAGCCCATGAGCAGTTCTTC. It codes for CAWSFEGGLADALAHEQFF.